This T cell receptor (beta chain) was identified during a study of control samples from healthy donors and cancer patients. The CDR3 runs 12 residues. Germline V gives CDR1 SNHLY, CDR2 FYNNEI. The V end lost 6 bases, the J end lost 7 bases, and 10 bases lay between the germline ends. Sequenced by immunoSEQ multiplex PCR; TCRdb stores in-frame clones only, minus some. The table has 100,000 to 150,000 clones, around nine tenths seen once. This clonotype originated in a man aged 18 to 30 in good health. Sequenced sample: blood. The chain recombines TRBV2 with TRBJ1-5, with D hard to call. The CDR3 region has the DNA TGTGCCAGCAGACCCTTGCGGCAGCCCCAGCATTTT. As protein: CASRPLRQPQHF.